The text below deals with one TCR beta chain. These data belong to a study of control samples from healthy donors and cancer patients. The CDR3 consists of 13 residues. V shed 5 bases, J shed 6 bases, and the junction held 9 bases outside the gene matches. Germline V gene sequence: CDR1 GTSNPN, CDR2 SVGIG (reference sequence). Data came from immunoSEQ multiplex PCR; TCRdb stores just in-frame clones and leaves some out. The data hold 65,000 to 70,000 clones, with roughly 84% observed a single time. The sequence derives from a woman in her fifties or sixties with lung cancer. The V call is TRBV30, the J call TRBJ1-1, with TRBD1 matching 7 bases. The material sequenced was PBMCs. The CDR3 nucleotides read TGTGCCTGGCAGACAGGGACAGACGCTGAAGCTTTCTTT. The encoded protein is CAWQTGTDAEAFF.